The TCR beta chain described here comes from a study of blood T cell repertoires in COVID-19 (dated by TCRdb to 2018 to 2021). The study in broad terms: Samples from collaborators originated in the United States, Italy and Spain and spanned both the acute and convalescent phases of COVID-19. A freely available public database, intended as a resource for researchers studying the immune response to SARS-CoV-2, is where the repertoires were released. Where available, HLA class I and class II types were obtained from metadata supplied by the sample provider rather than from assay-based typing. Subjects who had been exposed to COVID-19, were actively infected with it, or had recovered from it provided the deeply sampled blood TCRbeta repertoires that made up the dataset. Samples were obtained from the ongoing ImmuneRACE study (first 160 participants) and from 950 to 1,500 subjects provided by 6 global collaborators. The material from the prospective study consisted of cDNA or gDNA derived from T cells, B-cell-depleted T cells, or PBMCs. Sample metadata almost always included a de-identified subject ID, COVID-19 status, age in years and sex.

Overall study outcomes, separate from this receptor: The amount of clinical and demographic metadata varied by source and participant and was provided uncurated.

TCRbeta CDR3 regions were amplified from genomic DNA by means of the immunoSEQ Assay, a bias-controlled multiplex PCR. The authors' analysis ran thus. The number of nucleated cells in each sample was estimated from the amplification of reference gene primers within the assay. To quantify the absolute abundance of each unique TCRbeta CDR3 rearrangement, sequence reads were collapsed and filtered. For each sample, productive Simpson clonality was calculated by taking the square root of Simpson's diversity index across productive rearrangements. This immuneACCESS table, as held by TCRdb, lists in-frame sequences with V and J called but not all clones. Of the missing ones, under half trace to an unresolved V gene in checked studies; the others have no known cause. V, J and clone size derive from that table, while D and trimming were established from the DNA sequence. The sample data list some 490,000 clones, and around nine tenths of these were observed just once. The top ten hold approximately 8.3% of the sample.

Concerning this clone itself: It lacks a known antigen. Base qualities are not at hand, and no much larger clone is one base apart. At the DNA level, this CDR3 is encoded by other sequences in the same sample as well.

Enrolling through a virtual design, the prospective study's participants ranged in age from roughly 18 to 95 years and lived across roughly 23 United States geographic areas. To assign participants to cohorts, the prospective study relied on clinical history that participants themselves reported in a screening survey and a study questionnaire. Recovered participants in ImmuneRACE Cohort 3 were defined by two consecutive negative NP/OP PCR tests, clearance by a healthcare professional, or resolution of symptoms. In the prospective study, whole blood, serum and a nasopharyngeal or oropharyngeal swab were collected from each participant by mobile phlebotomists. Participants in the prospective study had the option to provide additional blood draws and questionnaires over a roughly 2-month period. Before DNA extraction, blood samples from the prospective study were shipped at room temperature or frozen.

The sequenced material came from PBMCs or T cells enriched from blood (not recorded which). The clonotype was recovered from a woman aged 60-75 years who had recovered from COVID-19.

The CDR3 sequence is CASSIQGGQPQHF. The sequenced DNA is TGTGCCAGTAGTATACAGGGTGGACAGCCCCAGCATTTT. The chain is made from TRBV19 and TRBJ1-5, with a weak D call of TRBD1 (5 bases match). CDR1 and CDR2 were assigned from the germline V gene (reference sequence) as LNHDA and SQIVND. The CDR3 covers 13 residues, taking in both the cysteine and the phenylalanine. The read is trimmed to its CDR3 DNA, 39 bases read in frame from base 1. V loses 2 bases, J loses 7 bases, and the germline ends lie 9 bases apart.